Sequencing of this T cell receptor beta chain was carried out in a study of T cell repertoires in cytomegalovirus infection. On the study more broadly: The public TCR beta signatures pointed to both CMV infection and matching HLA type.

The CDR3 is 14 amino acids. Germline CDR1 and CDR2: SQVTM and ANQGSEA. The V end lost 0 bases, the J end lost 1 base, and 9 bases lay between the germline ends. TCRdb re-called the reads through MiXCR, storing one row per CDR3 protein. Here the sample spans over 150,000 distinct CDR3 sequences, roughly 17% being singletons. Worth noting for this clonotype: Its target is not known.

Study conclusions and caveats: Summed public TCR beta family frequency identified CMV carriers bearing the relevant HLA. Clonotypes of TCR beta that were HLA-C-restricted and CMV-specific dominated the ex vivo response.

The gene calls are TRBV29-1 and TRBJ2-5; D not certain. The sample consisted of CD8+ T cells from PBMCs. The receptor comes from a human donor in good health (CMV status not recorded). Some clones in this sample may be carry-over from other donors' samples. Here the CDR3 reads CSVEDRMFQETQYF. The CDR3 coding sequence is TGCAGCGTTGAAGATCGCATGTTCCAAGAGACCCAGTACTTC.